The present TCR beta chain was sequenced within a study of cytomegalovirus exposure and HLA in healthy donors. Study at large: The 100 to 150 validation repertoires used the same platform as the roughly 670 first-cohort repertoires, a later analysis reported. Findings and limits, study-wide: The dataset shows that most TCR sequences were rare, while some public TCRs occurred in many donors.

V dropped 6 bases and J dropped 2 bases, with 17 bases sitting between them. The CDR3 sequence is 16 residues long. Germline V gene lookup returns CDR1 SGHTA and CDR2 FQGNSA. Measured with immunoSEQ multiplex PCR; TCRdb has only the in-frame clones, and not every one. Here the sample spans 100,000 or so clones, roughly nine tenths being singletons. With respect to this clone: The antigen is unknown.

This TCR was sampled from a woman under 30 in good health and CMV-seropositive. This sequence joins TRBV7-2 and TRBJ2-1; D may be TRBD2 (6 bases). Sequenced: PBMCs. CDR3 DNA sequence: TGTGCCAGCAGTATCATTGGGGGGTCACCCTACAATGAGCAGTTCTTC. Protein product: CASSIIGGSPYNEQFF.